This entry lists 28 T cell receptor beta chains sequenced from one sample in a study of T cell responses to AZD1222 COVID-19 vaccine. The assay was immunoSEQ multiplex PCR, and TCRdb's table has in-frame clones only and misses some. Of about 120,000 clones listed, about 88% are singletons. Sample: peripheral blood, taken 28 days after the second AZD1222 dose. These receptors all stem from an adult who received the AZD1222 COVID-19 vaccine.

This clone was recorded once. This chain links TRBV7-2 with TRBJ2-7, with 9 bases fitting TRBD1. This CDR3 region has 16 residues. V lost 5 bases to trimming and J lost 2 bases; unmatched junction nucleotides: 10. Germline assignment: CDR1 SGHTA and CDR2 FQGNSA. The CDR3 nucleotides are TGTGCCAGCAGCCCGTACCGGGACAGGGTCCCCTACGAGCAGTACTTC. It specifies CASSPYRDRVPYEQYF.

The chain uses TRBV4-3 and TRBJ1-3, with D possibly TRBD1 on 5 matching bases. Looked up from germline, CDR1 is LGHNA and CDR2 is YSLEER. This CDR3 has 15 amino acids. The V end was cut by 4 bases, the J end by 3 bases, with 13 bases between. The CDR3 loop is CASSPVGPDGNTIYF. CDR3 nucleotide sequence: TGCGCCAGCAGCCCCGTGGGGCCGGATGGAAACACCATATATTTT.

As to this clone: The junction shows a germline mismatch at one end, possibly a read error. The chain recombines TRBV19 with TRBJ1-2; TRBD1 aligns across 12 bases. CDR1 and CDR2 from the germline V gene are LNHDA and SQIVND (reference sequence). CDR3 size: 17 residues. The CDR3 loop is CASSMGTGGAGRNGHTF. Here the CDR3 DNA reads TGTGCCAGTAGTATGGGGACAGGGGGCGCGGGTAGGAATGGCCACACCTTC.

The chain is built from TRBV19 and TRBJ1-1, with D hard to call. The CDR3 is made up of 13 amino acids. The V end was cut by 4 bases, the J end by 1 base, with 7 bases between. Germline assignment: CDR1 LNHDA and CDR2 SQIVND (reference sequence). The CDR3 nucleotides are TGTGCCAGTAGTACGCCGCCGAACACTGAAGCTTTCTTT. Translating it yields CASSTPPNTEAFF.

The CDR3, as DNA: TGTGCCAGCAGCCGTTCCCAGGACAGCCCTTATGGCTACACCTTC. Its translation: CASSRSQDSPYGYTF. The rearrangement uses TRBV3-1 (or the pseudogene TRBV3-2) and TRBJ1-2; TRBD1 is a possible D gene (6 bases). Trimming removed 4 bases at V and 5 bases at J, with 17 bases between. Germline V gene lookup returns CDR1 LGHDT and CDR2 YNNKEL (reference sequence). This CDR3 is built from 15 residues.

This clone was seen just once. The V and J genes are TRBV6-5 and TRBJ2-3, with TRBD1 matching over 7 bases. Trimming at V came to 6 bases and at J to 7 bases, leaving 4 bases not matched to a gene. The CDR3 sequence is 12 residues long. Germline V lookup: CDR1 MNHEY, CDR2 SVGAGI. CDR3 loop: CASRTQGNTQYF. The CDR3 coding sequence is TGTGCCAGCAGGACACAGGGGAATACGCAGTATTTT.

This clone was seen only once. CDR3 sequence reads: CASSSSADSPLHF. Written as DNA, the CDR3 is TGTGCCAGCAGCTCCTCGGCGGATTCACCCCTCCACTTT. The rearrangement uses TRBV5-5 and TRBJ1-6, with unresolved D. The V and J ends lost 3 bases and 8 bases respectively, with 9 bases between them. The CDR3 covers 13 residues. Germline CDR1 is SGHKS and CDR2 is YYEKEE (reference sequence). The complete variable domain, with remaining parts taken from reference TRBV5-5 and TRBJ1-6, reads DAGVTQSPTHLIKTRGQQVTLRCSPISGHKSVSWYQQVLGQGPQFIFQYYEKEERGRGNFPDRFSARQFPNYSSELNVNALLLGDSALYLCASSSSADSPLHFGNGTRLTVT.

The chain employs TRBV19 and TRBJ2-7, with D unclear. V was trimmed by 6 bases and J by 0 bases, leaving 15 bases between them. Germline V gene sequence: CDR1 LNHDA, CDR2 SQIVND (reference sequence). The CDR3 sequence is 15 residues long. The CDR3 coding sequence is TGTGCCAGTAGCTCATCGGACGGAGTCTCCTACGAGCAGTACTTC. This codes for CASSSSDGVSYEQYF.

The gene calls are TRBV19 and TRBJ2-1, with D hard to call. CDR3 length: 12 amino acids. Germline values: CDR1 LNHDA, CDR2 SQIVND (reference sequence). The V end was cut by 5 bases, the J end by 5 bases, with 7 bases between. The CDR3 reads CASSDFDNEQFF. CDR3 bases: TGTGCCAGTAGTGACTTCGACAATGAGCAGTTCTTC.

This clone has only one observation. The rearrangement uses TRBV28 and TRBJ2-2, with 7 bases lining up with TRBD2. Trimming cost V 5 bases and J 5 bases; bases outside gene matches: 14. The CDR3 length is 17 residues. Germline V gives CDR1 MDHEN, CDR2 SYDVKM. This CDR3 reads CASSPSKRTRMTGELFF. The DNA of the CDR3 is TGTGCCAGCAGTCCATCGAAGAGGACTAGAATGACCGGGGAGCTGTTTTTT.

This clone has a handful of counts. The chain joins TRBV3-1 (or the pseudogene TRBV3-2) to TRBJ1-3; D gene ambiguous. Trimming cost V 5 bases and J 6 bases, with 5 bases left between them. There are 11 residues in the CDR3. Germline V gives CDR1 LGHDT, CDR2 YNNKEL (reference sequence). The CDR3 bases are TGTGCCAGCAGCGAGGTAAACACCATATATTTT. It specifies CASSEVNTIYF.

The chain recombines TRBV19 with TRBJ1-5; possible D gene TRBD1, 5 bases. Trimming stripped 8 bases from V and 5 bases from J, with 19 bases between. Germline V gene sequence: CDR1 LNHDA, CDR2 SQIVND (reference sequence). CDR3 length: 15 residues. CDR3 in amino acids: CASRETYRRDQPQHF. Written as DNA, the CDR3 is TGTGCCAGTCGAGAGACTTACAGGCGAGATCAGCCCCAGCATTTT. The full variable domain, with the rest looked up from reference TRBV19 and TRBJ1-5, is DGGITQSPKYLFRKEGQNVTLSCEQNLNHDAMYWYRQDPGQGLRLIYYSQIVNDFQKGDIAEGYSVSREKKESFPLTVTSAQKNPTAFYLCASRETYRRDQPQHFGDGTRLSIL.

The J gene is TRBJ2-7, the V gene TRBV27; unclear D gene. Germline-derived CDR1 and CDR2 are MNHEY and SMNVEV (reference sequence). The CDR3 has 12 residues. V was trimmed by 5 bases and J by 1 base, leaving 6 bases between them. The CDR3 nucleotides are TGTGCCAGCAGTCTGGGGTCCTACGAGCAGTACTTC. This gives the protein CASSLGSYEQYF.

This clone was seen a handful of times. The chain has TRBV4-2 and TRBJ2-2, with 10 bases matching TRBD1. This CDR3 comprises 16 residues. Trimming removed 0 bases from V and 5 bases from J; junction bases left unmatched: 3. Germline V gives CDR1 LGHNA, CDR2 YNFKEQ. As DNA, the CDR3 is TGTGCCAGCAGCCAAGAGACAGGGGGCTGGACCGGGGAGCTGTTTTTT. Its translation: CASSQETGGWTGELFF.

The chain joins TRBV11-3 to TRBJ1-3; possibly TRBD1 for D (6 bases). V lost 3 bases and J lost 4, with 16 bases in between. The CDR3 covers 16 residues. Germline values: CDR1 SGHNT, CDR2 YENEEA. The CDR3 is CASSFYRVGLGNTIYF. In DNA form, the CDR3 reads TGTGCCAGCAGCTTCTACAGGGTTGGTCTCGGAAACACCATATATTTT.

The chain couples TRBV6-2 or TRBV6-3 to TRBJ1-5, with D uncertain. This CDR3 is 15 amino acids long. Germline CDR1 MNHEY, CDR2 SVGEGT. Trimming removed 2 bases from V and 0 bases from J, with 8 bases in between. CDR3 protein: CASSYHQSSNQPQHF. The CDR3 DNA is TGTGCCAGCAGTTACCATCAGAGTAGCAATCAGCCCCAGCATTTT.

Concerning this clone itself: The junction differs from germline at one of its ends, possibly a read error. This chain connects TRBV7-7 to TRBJ2-2; 9 nucleotides align to TRBD1. This CDR3 has 15 residues. Germline-derived CDR1 and CDR2 are SSHAT and FNYEAQ (reference sequence). This CDR3 is CASRAGTGITGELFF. The DNA for the CDR3 is TGTGCTAGCAGAGCCGGGACAGGGATCACCGGGGAGCTGTTTTTT.

The V gene is TRBV18, the J gene TRBJ1-6; 7 bases align to TRBD1. The CDR3 has 14 amino acids. V shed 5 bases and J 5 bases; nucleotides not matched to a gene: 3. The germline CDR1 and CDR2 sequences are KGHSH and LQKENI. The CDR3 DNA reads TGTGCCAGCTCAAAGGACAGGAATAATTCACCCCTCCACTTT. Translation gives CASSKDRNNSPLHF.

J is TRBJ1-1 and V is TRBV5-1, with a tentative D call TRBD1 (6 bases). Germline CDR1 and CDR2: SGHRS and YFSETQ. The length of the CDR3 is 13 residues. The V and J ends lost 6 bases and 1 base respectively, with 10 bases between them. CDR3: CASTQGGNTEAFF. The CDR3 DNA reads as TGCGCCAGCACACAGGGTGGGAACACTGAAGCTTTCTTT.

The rearrangement joins TRBV6-1 to TRBJ1-2; D might be TRBD1 (6 bases). CDR1 is MNHNS and CDR2 is SASEGT in the germline V gene. The CDR3 has 12 amino acids. Trimming shortened V by 3 bases and J by 7 bases, and 9 bases separated the two germline ends. CDR3 loop: CASSDNRAGYTF. The CDR3 nucleotides are TGTGCCAGCAGTGACAACAGGGCTGGCTACACCTTC.

V usage is TRBV30 and J usage is TRBJ2-5, with 7 bases fitting TRBD1. CDR1 is GTSNPN and CDR2 is SVGIG in the germline V gene (reference sequence). Germline trimming cut 0 bases from V and 4 bases from J; bases unmatched to any gene: 8. This CDR3 spans 15 amino acids. CDR3 bases: TGTGCCTGGAGTGTACAGTCAGGGGGAGTAGAGACCCAGTACTTC. Translating it yields CAWSVQSGGVETQYF.

There are a few counts of this clone. The chain links TRBV18 to TRBJ1-3; D might be TRBD1 (6 bases). Germline V gives CDR1 KGHSH, CDR2 LQKENI. This CDR3 is 17 amino acids long. Trimming removed 6 bases at V and 0 bases at J, with 18 bases between. The CDR3 sequence is CASSLPRQGHSGNTIYF. The CDR3, as DNA: TGTGCCAGCTCCCTGCCCCGGCAGGGGCACTCTGGAAACACCATATATTTT.

The chain uses TRBV11-2 and TRBJ1-2, with D maybe TRBD1 (5 bases). This CDR3 spans 13 amino acids. Trimming took 5 bases from V and 12 from J, leaving 19 bases between them. Germline V gene sequence: CDR1 SGHAT, CDR2 FQNNGV. The CDR3 spells CASSPLNQGTDTF. The CDR3 bases are TGTGCCAGCAGCCCCTTGAATCAGGGTACGGACACCTTC.

The rearrangement links TRBV7-2 to TRBJ1-1; 7 bases are shared with TRBD1. CDR1 and CDR2 (germline): SGHTA, FQGNSA. V trimming: 7 bases; J trimming: 7 bases; junction bases outside the gene matches: 9. The CDR3 contains 13 residues. The CDR3 sequence is CASTGQRMGEAFF. The CDR3 DNA reads as TGTGCCAGCACGGGACAGAGGATGGGTGAAGCTTTCTTT.

The rearrangement links TRBV29-1 to TRBJ2-3; D tentatively reads TRBD1 or TRBD2 (5 bases each). Trimming cost V 6 bases and J 0 bases, with 16 bases left between them. Looked up from germline, CDR1 is SQVTM and CDR2 is ANQGSEA. The CDR3 is made up of 15 amino acids. The CDR3, as DNA: TGCAGCGTCGCCGGGACGACAACTAGCACAGATACGCAGTATTTT. Protein sequence: CSVAGTTTSTDTQYF.

The CDR3 loop reads CASSLLLAKNIQYF. The CDR3 DNA is TGTGCCAGCAGCCTTTTATTAGCCAAAAACATTCAGTACTTC. This chain connects TRBV7-2 to TRBJ2-4; D is unresolved. Trimming cost V 5 bases and J 0 bases, with 8 bases left between them. This CDR3 region has 14 residues. CDR1 SGHTA and CDR2 FQGNSA come from the germline V gene.

The V call is TRBV6-6, the J call TRBJ2-7; D assignment may be TRBD1 or TRBD2 (5 bases each). This CDR3 region has 14 residues. The germline V and J ends were trimmed by 2 bases and 2 bases, with 10 bases remaining between them. Germline V gene data show CDR1 as MNHNY and CDR2 as SVGAGI (reference sequence). CDR3 in amino acids: CASSYGGYAYEQYF. The CDR3 DNA sequence: TGTGCCAGCAGTTACGGGGGTTATGCCTACGAGCAGTACTTC.

Turning to this clone: Other DNA sequences within the sample encode an identical CDR3. The chain uses TRBV20-1 and TRBJ1-1; D perhaps matches TRBD1 (5 bases). The CDR3 has 13 residues. V lost 6 bases, J lost 3 bases, and 14 bases lay in between. Germline V gene lookup returns CDR1 DFQATT and CDR2 SNEGSKA (reference sequence). The CDR3 sequence is CSASKGRDTEAFF. DNA for the CDR3: TGCAGTGCCAGTAAGGGGCGCGACACTGAAGCTTTCTTT.